These T cell receptor beta chains were read from a single sample in a study of shared clonotypes between healthy human individuals. Using immunoSEQ multiplex PCR, the repertoire was profiled, and TCRdb retains in-frame clones only, with some absent. The table lists approximately 87,000 clones, 60% to 65% of them singletons. Sequenced sample: memory CD8+ T cells sorted from blood. Receptors were obtained from a man aged 25-45 years in good health. Both conserved end residues are part of each CDR3. Each record gives: J gene, D gene, V gene, clone size, CDR3 DNA, CDR3 protein. The D gene is left open where the match is weak. Size values are once, few and many counts, or a class for expanded clones, and some rows have none.

>TRBJ2-2|NA|TRBV29-1|NA
TGCAGCGTTGTTGTAGGGGCAAGCACCGGGGAGCTGTTTTTT
CSVVVGASTGELFF
>TRBJ2-7|NA|TRBV19|few
TGTGCCAGTAGTATAGACAGGCCCGGGACCAAAACCTACGAGCAGTACTTC
CASSIDRPGTKTYEQYF
>TRBJ2-7|NA|TRBV28|few
TGTGCCAGCAGTGCCACCTACGAGCAGTACTTC
CASSATYEQYF
>TRBJ1-4|TRBD1|TRBV6-6|NA
TGTGCCAGCAGTTCCTGGGACAGGGGGCGCGGTGAAAAACTGTTTTTT
CASSSWDRGRGEKLFF
>TRBJ2-2|NA|TRBV6-1|NA
TGTGCCAGCAGTGAAGCTCTGGGAGTAGGGTCCGGGGAGCTGTTTTTT
CASSEALGVGSGELFF
>TRBJ1-4|NA|TRBV30|NA
TGTGCCTGTTTTGGAGGGGACGAAAAACTGTTTTTT
CACFGGDEKLFF
>TRBJ2-7|TRBD1|TRBV28|NA
TGTGCCAGCGCGACAGGGTCGGACTACGAGCAGTACTTC
CASATGSDYEQYF
>TRBJ2-7|NA|TRBV6-1|NA
TGTGCCAGCAGTGAACGGCCGGGACGTATCTACGAGCAGTACTTC
CASSERPGRIYEQYF
>TRBJ1-5|TRBD1|TRBV2|NA
TGTGCCAGCAGGGCCGACAGGGATCAGCCCCAGCATTTT
CASRADRDQPQHF
>TRBJ2-7|TRBD2|TRBV10-3|NA
TGTGCCAGCAGTCCCCTAGCGGGAGCAGGCGAGCAGTACTTC
CASSPLAGAGEQYF
>TRBJ1-3|NA|TRBV6-6|many
TGTGGCTGCAGCTCTGGAAACACCATATATTTT
CGCSSGNTIYF
>TRBJ2-3|NA|TRBV7-9|many
TGTGCCAGCAGCTTAGTTGGGGCTGGCCACGAAGATACGCAGTATTTT
CASSLVGAGHEDTQYF
>TRBJ2-7|NA|TRBV11-2|NA
TGTGCCAGCAGCCTGACGGTGGGTGTCCGGGAGCAGTACTTC
CASSLTVGVREQYF
>TRBJ2-7|NA|TRBV28|NA
TGTGCCAGCACCCCTTTACAGGTAGGGGGCTACGAGCAGTACTTC
CASTPLQVGGYEQYF
>TRBJ2-3|NA|TRBV4-2|NA
TGTGCCAGCAGCTTGATCGAGGCCACAGATACGCAGTATTTT
CASSLIEATDTQYF
>TRBJ1-4|NA|TRBV19|many
TGTGCCAGTAGTATAGCAGGTGAAAAACTGTTTTTT
CASSIAGEKLFF
>TRBJ2-5|NA|TRBV27|few
TGTGCCAGCAGCACTCCAGAGCGGAGCCAAGAGACCCAGTACTTC
CASSTPERSQETQYF
>TRBJ1-4|NA|TRBV2|NA
TGTGCCAGTACGACACTCCATAATGAAAAACTGTTTTTT
CASTTLHNEKLFF
>TRBJ2-5|TRBD1|TRBV5-1|NA
TGCGCCAGCAGCTCAACAGGGGGCCCAGAGACCCAGTACTTC
CASSSTGGPETQYF
>TRBJ2-5|NA|TRBV9|NA
TGTGCCAGCAGCGCCTCTGCGGGGAGTAGAGAGACCCAGTACTTC
CASSASAGSRETQYF
>TRBJ2-1|NA|TRBV5-1|NA
TGCGCCAGCAGCTTAAGCTCCTACAATGAGCAGTTCTTC
CASSLSSYNEQFF
>TRBJ2-2|NA|TRBV6-5|NA
TGTGCCAGCAGCAGGTCCACCGGGGAGCTGTTTTTT
CASSRSTGELFF
>TRBJ2-5|NA|TRBV2|NA
TGTGCCAGCGGGGAGGTCCCAGAGACCCAGTACTTC
CASGEVPETQYF
>TRBJ2-5|NA|TRBV2|NA
TGTGCCAGCAGTGATACCGGGGCGGGGAAAGAGACCCAGTACTTC
CASSDTGAGKETQYF
>TRBJ2-1|TRBD2|TRBV25-1|NA
TGTGCCAGCAGTGACTCCGGGACTAGCGAAAGCTCCTACAATGAGCAGTTCTTC
CASSDSGTSESSYNEQFF
>TRBJ2-4|TRBD2|TRBV28|NA
TGTGCCAGCATTCGAAGGACTAGCGGGCACATTCAGTACTTC
CASIRRTSGHIQYF
>TRBJ2-7|TRBD2|TRBV11-2|once
TGTGCCAGCAGCCCAGGACTAGATCTGGGGGAGCAGTACTTC
CASSPGLDLGEQYF
>TRBJ2-7|NA|TRBV4-3|few
TGCGCCAGCAGCCAAGCACACACGGGGAATGCCTACGAGCAGTACTTC
CASSQAHTGNAYEQYF
>TRBJ2-7|NA|TRBV28|NA
TGTGCCAGCAGTTTGGGCCCGAGGGAGCAGTACTTC
CASSLGPREQYF
>TRBJ2-5|NA|TRBV29-1|once
TGCAGCGTTGAGGCAGGGCTGGGAGGGACCCAGTACTTC
CSVEAGLGGTQYF
>TRBJ2-7|TRBD2|TRBV28|NA
TGTGCCAGCAGCCCGCGGACTAGCGGGACCCTATCCTACGAGCAGTACTTC
CASSPRTSGTLSYEQYF
>TRBJ2-5|TRBD2|TRBV27|NA
TGTGCCAGCAGTTCCCAGCGGGAGCAAGAGACCCAGTACTTC
CASSSQREQETQYF
>TRBJ2-7|NA|TRBV28|once
TGTGCCAGCAGTTTAAGGCACTACGAGCAGTACTTC
CASSLRHYEQYF
>TRBJ2-1|TRBD2|TRBV7-9|NA
TGTGCCAGCAGCCTAGCGGGGTCATACAATGAGCAGTTCTTC
CASSLAGSYNEQFF
>TRBJ2-2|NA|TRBV5-1|NA
TGCGCCAGCAGCTTGTCGGTGGGGGGCGGCGAGACCGGGGAGCTGTTTTTT
CASSLSVGGGETGELFF
>TRBJ1-1|TRBD1|TRBV7-6|NA
TGTGCCAGCAGCTTACCCGGACAGGGGAACACTGAAGCTTTCTTT
CASSLPGQGNTEAFF
>TRBJ2-7|NA|TRBV27|NA
TGTGCCAGCAGTTTGGGTCCCCCCTACGAGCAGTACTTC
CASSLGPPYEQYF
>TRBJ2-7|NA|TRBV6-5|NA
TGTGCCAGCCACGATGGAGGGGGTACCTCCTACGAGCAGTACTTC
CASHDGGGTSYEQYF
>TRBJ1-2|NA|TRBV29-1|NA
TGCAGCGTACTAGGGGGTTCGGGAGGCTACACCTTC
CSVLGGSGGYTF
>TRBJ1-1|TRBD1|TRBV28|NA
TGTGCCAGCAGCCTCGGACAGGGAGAGGCTTTCTTT
CASSLGQGEAFF
>TRBJ2-1|TRBD2|TRBV6-4|NA
TGTGCCAGCAGCCGGACTAGCGGGGGAGGTAATGAGCAGTTCTTC
CASSRTSGGGNEQFF
>TRBJ2-7|NA|TRBV19|few
TGTGCCAGTAGTGGACAGAACTACGAGCAGTACTTC
CASSGQNYEQYF
>TRBJ1-5|NA|TRBV21-1|once
TGTGCCAGCAGCAAATTGGTGGGGGATAGCAATCAGCCCCAGCATTTT
CASSKLVGDSNQPQHF
>TRBJ1-1|NA|TRBV29-1|once
TGCAGCGTTTCGCGACAAGGGATTGGCACTGAAGCTTTCTTT
CSVSRQGIGTEAFF
>TRBJ2-1|NA|TRBV25-1|NA
TGTGCCAGCAGTGCGGTTAACACGGGTCACTACAATGAGCAGTTCTTC
CASSAVNTGHYNEQFF
>TRBJ1-3|NA|TRBV28|few
TGTGCCAGCACCGACCCAACGGTGGGAAACACCATATATTTT
CASTDPTVGNTIYF
>TRBJ2-2|NA|TRBV11-2|few
TGTGCCAGCAGCCCGAGCACCGGGGAGCTGTTTTTT
CASSPSTGELFF
>TRBJ2-5|NA|TRBV28|once
TGTGCCAGCAGTTATGGGGCCACTAGGGCAGAGACCCAGTACTTC
CASSYGATRAETQYF
>TRBJ2-2|TRBD2|TRBV28|NA
TGTGCCAGCAATCCCCTCACTTGGGGACTAGCGGGAGGGCCGAACACCGGGGAGCTGTTTTTT
CASNPLTWGLAGGPNTGELFF
>TRBJ1-1|TRBD1|TRBV28|NA
TGTGCCAGCAGTTCCCGGACAGGTTCGAACACTGAAGCTTTCTTT
CASSSRTGSNTEAFF
>TRBJ2-1|NA|TRBV5-4|NA
TGTGCCAGCAGCTCCAGGGGAGCGGGGTTTGATGAGCAGTTCTTC
CASSSRGAGFDEQFF
>TRBJ2-2|TRBD2|TRBV6-4|few
TGTGCCAGCAGTGACTCGCTAGCGGGAGCCGGGGAGCTGTTTTTT
CASSDSLAGAGELFF
>TRBJ2-1|TRBD2|TRBV28|NA
TGTGCCAGCAGTTTATTCGGACTAGCGGGAGTCCAGTTCTTC
CASSLFGLAGVQFF
>TRBJ2-3|TRBD2|TRBV28|NA
TGTGCCAGCAGTAGAGTAGCGGGAGGGACAGATACGCAGTATTTT
CASSRVAGGTDTQYF
>TRBJ2-1|NA|TRBV9|many
TGTGCCAGCAGCGTAGCGGGAGCGGTCGTCGATGAGCAGTTCTTC
CASSVAGAVVDEQFF
>TRBJ2-3|NA|TRBV29-1|NA
TGCAGCGTTGGGGGAAGGGGGGACGCAGATACGCAGTATTTT
CSVGGRGDADTQYF
>TRBJ2-1|TRBD2|TRBV6-5|NA
TGTGCCAGCAGTGAACTTAGCGGGAATGAGCAGTTCTTC
CASSELSGNEQFF
>TRBJ1-1|NA|TRBV13|NA
TGTGCCAGCAGCTCTCAGGGGAACACTGAAGCTTTCTTT
CASSSQGNTEAFF